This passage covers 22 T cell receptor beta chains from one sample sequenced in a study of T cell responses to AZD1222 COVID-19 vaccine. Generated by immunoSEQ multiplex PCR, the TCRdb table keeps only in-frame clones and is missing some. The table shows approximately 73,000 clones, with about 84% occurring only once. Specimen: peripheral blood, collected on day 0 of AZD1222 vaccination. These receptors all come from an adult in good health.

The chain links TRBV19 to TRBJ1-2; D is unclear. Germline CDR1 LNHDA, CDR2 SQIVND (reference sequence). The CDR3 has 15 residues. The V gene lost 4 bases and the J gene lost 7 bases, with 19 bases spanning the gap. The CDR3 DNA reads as TGTGCCAGTAGTACCCTGCAACAAGCGCGTTTTGGCTACACCTTC. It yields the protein CASSTLQQARFGYTF.

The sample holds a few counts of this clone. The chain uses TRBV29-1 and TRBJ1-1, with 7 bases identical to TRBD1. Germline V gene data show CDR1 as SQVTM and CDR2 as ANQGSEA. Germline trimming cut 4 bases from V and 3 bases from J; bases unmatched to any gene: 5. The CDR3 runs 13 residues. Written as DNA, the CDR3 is TGCAGCGTTGGTACAGGGGACCACACTGAAGCTTTCTTT. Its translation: CSVGTGDHTEAFF.

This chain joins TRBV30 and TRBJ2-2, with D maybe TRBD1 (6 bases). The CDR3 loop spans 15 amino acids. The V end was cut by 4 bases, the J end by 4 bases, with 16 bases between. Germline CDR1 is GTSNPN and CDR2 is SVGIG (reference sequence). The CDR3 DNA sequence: TGTGCCTGGAAAAACGGGCAGGGGATCACCGGGGAGCTGTTTTTT. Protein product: CAWKNGQGITGELFF.

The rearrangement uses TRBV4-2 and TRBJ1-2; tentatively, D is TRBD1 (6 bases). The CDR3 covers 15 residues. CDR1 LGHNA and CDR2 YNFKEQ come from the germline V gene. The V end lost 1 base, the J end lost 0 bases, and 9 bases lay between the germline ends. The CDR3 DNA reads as TGTGCCAGCAGCCAAGGGGGGGGCCCTAACTATGGCTACACCTTC. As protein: CASSQGGGPNYGYTF.

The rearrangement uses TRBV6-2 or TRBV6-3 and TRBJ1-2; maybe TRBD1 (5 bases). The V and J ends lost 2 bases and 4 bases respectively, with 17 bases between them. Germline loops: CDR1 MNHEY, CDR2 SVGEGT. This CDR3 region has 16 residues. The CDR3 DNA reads TGTGCCAGCAGTTACCCGGCCGTGGCGACAGCCTATGGCTACACCTTC. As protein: CASSYPAVATAYGYTF.

CDR3 sequence (DNA): TGTGCCATCAGTGAGTCTATGGGACAGGGATCAGGGGAAAAACTGTTTTTT. It encodes CAISESMGQGSGEKLFF. The J gene is TRBJ1-4, the V gene TRBV10-3, with TRBD1 matching over 9 bases. Trimming took 0 bases from V and 8 from J; bases not matched to a gene: 10. Germline CDR1 is ENHRY and CDR2 is SYGVKD. This CDR3 is built from 17 residues.

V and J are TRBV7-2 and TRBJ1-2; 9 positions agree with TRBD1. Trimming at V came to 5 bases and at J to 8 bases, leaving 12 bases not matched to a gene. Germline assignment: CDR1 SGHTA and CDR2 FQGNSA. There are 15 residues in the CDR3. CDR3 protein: CASSPVQGAHRGYTF. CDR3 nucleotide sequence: TGTGCCAGCAGCCCGGTACAGGGGGCTCATCGCGGCTACACCTTC.

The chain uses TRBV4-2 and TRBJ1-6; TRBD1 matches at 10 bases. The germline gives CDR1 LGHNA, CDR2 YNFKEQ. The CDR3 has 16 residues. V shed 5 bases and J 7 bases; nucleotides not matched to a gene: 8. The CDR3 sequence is CASSFVRGQGNSPLHF. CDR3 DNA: TGTGCCAGCAGCTTTGTCAGGGGACAGGGGAATTCACCCCTCCACTTT.

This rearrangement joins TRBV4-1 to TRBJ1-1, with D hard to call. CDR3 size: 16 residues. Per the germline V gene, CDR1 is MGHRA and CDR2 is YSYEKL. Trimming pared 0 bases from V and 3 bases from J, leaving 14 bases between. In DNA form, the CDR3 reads TGCGCCAGCAGCCAAGATCCGCCCGGTGGGGACACTGAAGCTTTCTTT. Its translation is CASSQDPPGGDTEAFF.

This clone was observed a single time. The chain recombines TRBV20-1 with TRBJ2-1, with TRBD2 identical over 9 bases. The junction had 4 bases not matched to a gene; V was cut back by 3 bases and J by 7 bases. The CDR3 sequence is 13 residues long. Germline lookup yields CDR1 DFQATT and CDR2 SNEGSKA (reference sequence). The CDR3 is CSASSGSLNEQFF. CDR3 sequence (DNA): TGCAGTGCTAGTAGCGGGAGTTTAAATGAGCAGTTCTTC.

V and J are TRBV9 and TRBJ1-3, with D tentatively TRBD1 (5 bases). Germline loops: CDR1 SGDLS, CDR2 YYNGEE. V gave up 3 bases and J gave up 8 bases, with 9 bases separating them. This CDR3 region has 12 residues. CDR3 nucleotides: TGTGCCAGCAGCGCCTCGGGGGACACCATATATTTT. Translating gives CASSASGDTIYF.

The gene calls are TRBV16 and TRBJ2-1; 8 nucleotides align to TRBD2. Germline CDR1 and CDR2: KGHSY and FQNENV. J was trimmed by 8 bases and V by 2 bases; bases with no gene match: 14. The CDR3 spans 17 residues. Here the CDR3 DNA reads TGTGCCAGCAGCCAAAAGGTTGGGGGAGCGGGAGCGTATGAGCAGTTCTTC. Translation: CASSQKVGGAGAYEQFF.

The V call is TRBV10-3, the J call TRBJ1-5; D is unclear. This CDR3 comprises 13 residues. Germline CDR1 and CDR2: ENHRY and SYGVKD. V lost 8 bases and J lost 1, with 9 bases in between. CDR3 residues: CAISIDSNQPQHF. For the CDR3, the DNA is TGTGCCATCTCCATTGACAGCAATCAGCCCCAGCATTTT.

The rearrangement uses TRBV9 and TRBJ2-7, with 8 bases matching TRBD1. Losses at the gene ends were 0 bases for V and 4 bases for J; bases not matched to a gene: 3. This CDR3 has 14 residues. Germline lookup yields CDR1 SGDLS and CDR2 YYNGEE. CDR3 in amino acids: CASSVVDRGYEQYF. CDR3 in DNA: TGTGCCAGCAGCGTAGTTGACAGGGGATACGAGCAGTACTTC.

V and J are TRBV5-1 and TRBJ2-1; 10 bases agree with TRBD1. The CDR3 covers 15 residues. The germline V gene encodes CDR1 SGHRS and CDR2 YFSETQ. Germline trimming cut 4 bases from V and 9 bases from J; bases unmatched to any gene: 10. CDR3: CASSPTGTGVIEQFF. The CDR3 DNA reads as TGCGCCAGCAGCCCCACCGGGACAGGGGTCATTGAGCAGTTCTTC.

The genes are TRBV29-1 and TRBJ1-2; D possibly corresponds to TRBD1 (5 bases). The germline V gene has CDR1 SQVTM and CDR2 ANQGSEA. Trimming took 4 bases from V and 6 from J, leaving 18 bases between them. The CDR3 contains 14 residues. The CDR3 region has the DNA TGCAGCGTTGTCCGCAGGGATTCAGTGGATGGCTACACCTTC. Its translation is CSVVRRDSVDGYTF.

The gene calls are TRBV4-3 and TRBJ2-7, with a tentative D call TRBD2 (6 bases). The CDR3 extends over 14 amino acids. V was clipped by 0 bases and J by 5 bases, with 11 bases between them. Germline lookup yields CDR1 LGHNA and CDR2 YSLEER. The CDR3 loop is CASSQEVAVHEQYF. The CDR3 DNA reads TGCGCCAGCAGCCAAGAGGTAGCGGTGCACGAGCAGTACTTC.

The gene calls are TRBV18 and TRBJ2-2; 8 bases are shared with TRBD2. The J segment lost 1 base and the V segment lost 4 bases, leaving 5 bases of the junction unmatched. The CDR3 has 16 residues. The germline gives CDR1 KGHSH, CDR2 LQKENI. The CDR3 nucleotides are TGTGCCAGCTCACTACTGGGACTAGGGAACACCGGGGAGCTGTTTTTT. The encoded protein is CASSLLGLGNTGELFF.

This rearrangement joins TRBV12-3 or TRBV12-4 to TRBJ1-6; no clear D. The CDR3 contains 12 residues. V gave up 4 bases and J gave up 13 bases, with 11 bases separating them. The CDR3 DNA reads TGTGCCAGCAGTTCAGGCGATCGGCCCCTCCACTTT. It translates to CASSSGDRPLHF.

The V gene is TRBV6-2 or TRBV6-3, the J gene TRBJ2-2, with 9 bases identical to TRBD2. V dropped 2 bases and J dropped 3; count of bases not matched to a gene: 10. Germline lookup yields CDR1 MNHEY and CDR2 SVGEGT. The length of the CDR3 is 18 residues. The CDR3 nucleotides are TGTGCCAGCAGTTACCCATCTCGCGGGGGGGTCGACACCGGGGAGCTGTTTTTT. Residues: CASSYPSRGGVDTGELFF.

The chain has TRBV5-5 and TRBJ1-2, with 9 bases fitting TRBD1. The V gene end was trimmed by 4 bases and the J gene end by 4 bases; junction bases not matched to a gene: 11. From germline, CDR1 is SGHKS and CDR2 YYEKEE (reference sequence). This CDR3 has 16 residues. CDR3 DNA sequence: TGTGCCAGCAGCCCCAACTGGACAGGGGTTGCCTATGGCTACACCTTC. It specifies CASSPNWTGVAYGYTF.

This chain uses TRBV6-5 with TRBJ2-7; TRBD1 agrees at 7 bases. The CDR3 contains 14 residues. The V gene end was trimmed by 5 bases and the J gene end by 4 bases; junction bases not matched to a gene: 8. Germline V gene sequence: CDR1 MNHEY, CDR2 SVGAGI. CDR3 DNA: TGTGCCAGCAGTCGGAACAGGGGTCTATACGAGCAGTACTTC. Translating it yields CASSRNRGLYEQYF.